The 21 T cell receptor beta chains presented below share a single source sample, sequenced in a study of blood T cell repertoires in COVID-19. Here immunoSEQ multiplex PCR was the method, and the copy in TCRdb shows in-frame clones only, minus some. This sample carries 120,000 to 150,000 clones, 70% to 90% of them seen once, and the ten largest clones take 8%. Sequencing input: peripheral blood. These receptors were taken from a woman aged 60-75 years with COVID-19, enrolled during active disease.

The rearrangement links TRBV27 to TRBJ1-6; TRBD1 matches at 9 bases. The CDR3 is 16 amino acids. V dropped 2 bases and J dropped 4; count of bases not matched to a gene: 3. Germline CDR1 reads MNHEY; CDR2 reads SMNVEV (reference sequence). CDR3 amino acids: CASSLLTGGYNSPLHF. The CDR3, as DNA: TGTGCCAGCAGTTTACTGACAGGGGGGTATAATTCACCCCTCCACTTT.

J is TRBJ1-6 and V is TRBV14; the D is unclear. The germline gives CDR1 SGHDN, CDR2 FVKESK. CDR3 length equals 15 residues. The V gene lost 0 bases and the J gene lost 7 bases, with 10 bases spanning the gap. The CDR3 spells CASSQDTVPNSPLHF. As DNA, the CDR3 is TGTGCCAGCAGCCAAGACACTGTACCAAATTCACCCCTCCACTTT.

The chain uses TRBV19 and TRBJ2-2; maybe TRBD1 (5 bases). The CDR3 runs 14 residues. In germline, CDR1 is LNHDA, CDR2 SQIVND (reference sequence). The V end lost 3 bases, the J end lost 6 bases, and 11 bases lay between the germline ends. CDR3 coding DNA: TGTGCCAGTAGTATCCGGCAGGGATCCGGGGAGCTGTTTTTT. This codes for CASSIRQGSGELFF.

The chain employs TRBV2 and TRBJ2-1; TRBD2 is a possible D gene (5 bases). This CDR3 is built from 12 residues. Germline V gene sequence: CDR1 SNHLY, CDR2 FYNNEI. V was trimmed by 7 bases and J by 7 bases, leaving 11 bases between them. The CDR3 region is CASKGSVNEQFF. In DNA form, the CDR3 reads TGTGCCAGCAAAGGTAGCGTGAATGAGCAGTTCTTC.

CDR3 amino acids: CASREAANEKLFF. The CDR3, as DNA: TGTGCCAGCAGGGAGGCAGCTAATGAAAAACTGTTTTTT. The V call is TRBV6-5, the J call TRBJ1-4; D gene unclear. V lost 6 bases and J lost 3, with 8 bases in between. The germline V gene encodes CDR1 MNHEY and CDR2 SVGAGI. This CDR3 comprises 13 residues.

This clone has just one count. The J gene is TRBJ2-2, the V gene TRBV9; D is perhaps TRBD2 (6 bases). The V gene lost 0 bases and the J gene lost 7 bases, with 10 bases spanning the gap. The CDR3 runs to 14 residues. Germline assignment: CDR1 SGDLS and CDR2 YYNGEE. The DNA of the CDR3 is TGTGCCAGCAGCGTAGTGATCGGGAGCGGGGAGCTGTTTTTT. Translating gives CASSVVIGSGELFF.

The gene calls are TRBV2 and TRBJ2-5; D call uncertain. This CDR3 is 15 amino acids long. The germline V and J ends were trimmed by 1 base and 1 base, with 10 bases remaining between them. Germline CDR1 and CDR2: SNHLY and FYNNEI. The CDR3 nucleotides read TGTGCCAGCAGTGAAGAGTTAACAACCCAAGAGACCCAGTACTTC. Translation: CASSEELTTQETQYF.

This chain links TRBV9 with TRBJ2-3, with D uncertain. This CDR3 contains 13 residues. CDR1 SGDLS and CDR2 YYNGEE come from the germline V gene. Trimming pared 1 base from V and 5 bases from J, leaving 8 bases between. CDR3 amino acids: CASSVSEGDTQYF. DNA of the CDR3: TGTGCCAGCAGCGTAAGCGAAGGAGATACGCAGTATTTT.

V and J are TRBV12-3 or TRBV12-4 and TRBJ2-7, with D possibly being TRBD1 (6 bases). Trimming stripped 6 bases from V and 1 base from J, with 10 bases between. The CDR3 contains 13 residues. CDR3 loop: CASRAGQSYEQYF. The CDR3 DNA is TGTGCCAGCAGAGCCGGACAGTCCTACGAGCAGTACTTC.

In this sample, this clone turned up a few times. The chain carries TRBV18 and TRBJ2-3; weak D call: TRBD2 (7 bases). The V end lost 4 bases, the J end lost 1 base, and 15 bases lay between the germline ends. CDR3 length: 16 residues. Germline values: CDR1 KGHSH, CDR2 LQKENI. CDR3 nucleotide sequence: TGTGCCAGCTCACTACAAGGGGGGGGTGGCACAGATACGCAGTATTTT. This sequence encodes CASSLQGGGGTDTQYF.

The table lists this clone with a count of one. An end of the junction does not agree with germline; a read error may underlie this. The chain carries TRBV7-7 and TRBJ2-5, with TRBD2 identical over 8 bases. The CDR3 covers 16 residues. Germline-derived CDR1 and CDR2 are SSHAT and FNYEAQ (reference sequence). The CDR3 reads CASSLDRGGDQETQYF. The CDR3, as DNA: TGTGCTAGCAGCTTAGATCGGGGGGGGGACCAAGAGACCCAGTACTTC.

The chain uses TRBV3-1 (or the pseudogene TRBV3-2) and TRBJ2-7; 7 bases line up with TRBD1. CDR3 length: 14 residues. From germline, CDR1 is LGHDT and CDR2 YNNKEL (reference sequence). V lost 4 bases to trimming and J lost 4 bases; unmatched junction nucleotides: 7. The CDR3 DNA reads TGTGCCAGCAGCCCGTGGGACAGTAGATACGAGCAGTACTTC. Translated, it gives CASSPWDSRYEQYF.

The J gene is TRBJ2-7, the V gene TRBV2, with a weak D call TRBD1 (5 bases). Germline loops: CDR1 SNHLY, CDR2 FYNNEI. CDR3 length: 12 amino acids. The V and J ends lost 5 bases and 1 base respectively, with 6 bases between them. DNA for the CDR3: TGTGCCAGCAGTAGACAGTCCTACGAGCAGTACTTC. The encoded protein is CASSRQSYEQYF.

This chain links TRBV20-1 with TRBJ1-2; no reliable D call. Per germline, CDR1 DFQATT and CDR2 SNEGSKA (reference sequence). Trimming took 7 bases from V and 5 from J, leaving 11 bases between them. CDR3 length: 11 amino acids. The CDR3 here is CSVDISYGYTF. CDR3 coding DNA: TGCAGTGTCGATATTAGTTATGGCTACACCTTC.

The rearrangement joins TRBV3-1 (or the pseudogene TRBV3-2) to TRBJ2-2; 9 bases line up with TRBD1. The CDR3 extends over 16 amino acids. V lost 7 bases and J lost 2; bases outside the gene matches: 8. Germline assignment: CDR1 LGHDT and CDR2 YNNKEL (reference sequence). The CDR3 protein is CASIEQGATNTGELFF. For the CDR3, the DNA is TGTGCCAGCATCGAACAGGGGGCGACCAACACCGGGGAGCTGTTTTTT.

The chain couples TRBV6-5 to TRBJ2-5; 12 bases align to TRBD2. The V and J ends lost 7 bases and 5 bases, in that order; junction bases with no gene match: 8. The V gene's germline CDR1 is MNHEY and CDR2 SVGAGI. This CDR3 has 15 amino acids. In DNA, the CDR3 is TGTGCCAGCATACCTAGCGGGGGGGCTGGGGAGACCCAGTACTTC. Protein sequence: CASIPSGGAGETQYF.

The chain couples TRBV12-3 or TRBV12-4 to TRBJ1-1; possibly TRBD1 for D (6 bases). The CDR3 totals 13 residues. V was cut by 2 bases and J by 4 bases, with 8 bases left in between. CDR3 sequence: CASSLRGATEAFF. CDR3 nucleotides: TGTGCCAGCAGTTTACGGGGGGCCACTGAAGCTTTCTTT.

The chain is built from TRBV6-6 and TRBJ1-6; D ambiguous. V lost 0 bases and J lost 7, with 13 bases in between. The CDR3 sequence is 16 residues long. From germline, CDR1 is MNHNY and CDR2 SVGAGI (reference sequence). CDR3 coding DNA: TGTGCCAGCAGTTACTCGGGCCCCGCGGGGAATTCACCCCTCCACTTT. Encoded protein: CASSYSGPAGNSPLHF.

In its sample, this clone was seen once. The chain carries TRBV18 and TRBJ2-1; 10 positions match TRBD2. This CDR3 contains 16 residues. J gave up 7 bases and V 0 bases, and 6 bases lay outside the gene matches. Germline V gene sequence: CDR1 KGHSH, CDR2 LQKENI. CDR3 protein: CASSPPSGGAWNEQFF. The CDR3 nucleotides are TGTGCCAGCTCACCACCCAGCGGGGGGGCCTGGAATGAGCAGTTCTTC.

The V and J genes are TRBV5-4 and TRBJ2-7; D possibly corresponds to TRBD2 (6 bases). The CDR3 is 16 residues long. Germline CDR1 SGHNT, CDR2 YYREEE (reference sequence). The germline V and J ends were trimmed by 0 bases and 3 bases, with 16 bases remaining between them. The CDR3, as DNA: TGTGCCAGCAGCTTGGCCCAATCCGGGGGAAGCTACGAGCAGTACTTC. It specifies CASSLAQSGGSYEQYF.

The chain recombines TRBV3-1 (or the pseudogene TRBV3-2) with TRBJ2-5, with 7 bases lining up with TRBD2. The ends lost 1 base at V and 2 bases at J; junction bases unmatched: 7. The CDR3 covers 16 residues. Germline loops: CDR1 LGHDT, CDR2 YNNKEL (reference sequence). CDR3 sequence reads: CASSQASAGVQETQYF. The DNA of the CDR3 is TGTGCCAGCAGCCAAGCATCGGCGGGAGTTCAAGAGACCCAGTACTTC.